This T cell receptor beta chain was recorded in a study of cytomegalovirus exposure and HLA in healthy donors. Study-wide findings and caveats: A missense DCLRE1C variant was associated with V- and J-gene trimming of TCR beta chains in a later analysis, and an independent cohort replicated the association. Among TCR beta chains of equal frequency, HLA-associated ones were more clonally expanded in a later analysis. Some V segments, TRBV6-2 and TRBV6-3 among them, were indistinguishable and were therefore excluded.

The ends were cut back, 5 bases at V and 3 bases at J, with 11 bases in the middle. There are 14 residues in the CDR3. Germline V lookup: CDR1 SGHVS, CDR2 FNYEAQ. As to this clone: The antigen is unknown.

Both 60 Vbeta primers and 13 Jbeta primers went into the PCR. In the source study's methods: About 83 million unique TCR beta chains, roughly 11 million shared, were counted in a later analysis. The table came from immunoSEQ multiplex PCR; TCRdb's copy has only in-frame clones and leaves some out. Clone size and the V and J calls come from that table; the DNA yielded D and trimming. The sample holds some 120,000 clones. This receptor was obtained from a man aged 18 to 29 in good health and CMV-seronegative. The chain recombines TRBV7-6 with TRBJ1-5; D gene unclear. Specimen: PBMCs. The CDR3 coding sequence is TGTGCCAGCAGCCTCGGGTCGCTCAATCAGCCCCAGCATTTT. It yields the protein CASSLGSLNQPQHF.